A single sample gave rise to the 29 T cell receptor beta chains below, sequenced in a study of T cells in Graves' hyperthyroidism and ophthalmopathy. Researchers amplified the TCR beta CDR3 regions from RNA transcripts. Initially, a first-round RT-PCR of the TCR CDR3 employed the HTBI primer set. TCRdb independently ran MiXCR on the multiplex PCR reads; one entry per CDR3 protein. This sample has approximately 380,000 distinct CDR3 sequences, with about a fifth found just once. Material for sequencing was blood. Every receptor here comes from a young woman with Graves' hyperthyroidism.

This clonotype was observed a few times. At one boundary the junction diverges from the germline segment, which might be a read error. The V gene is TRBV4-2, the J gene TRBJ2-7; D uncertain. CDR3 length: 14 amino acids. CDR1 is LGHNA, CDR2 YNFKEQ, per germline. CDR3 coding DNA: TGTGCCAGCAGCCCCGAACTGGGCAAGTACGGGCAGTACTTC. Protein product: CASSPELGKYGQYF.

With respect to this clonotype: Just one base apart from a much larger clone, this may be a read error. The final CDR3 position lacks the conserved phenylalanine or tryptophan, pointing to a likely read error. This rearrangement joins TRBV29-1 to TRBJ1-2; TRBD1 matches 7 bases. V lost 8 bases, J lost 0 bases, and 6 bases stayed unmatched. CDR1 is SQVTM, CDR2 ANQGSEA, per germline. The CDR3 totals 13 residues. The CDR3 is CSSTGEANYGYTV. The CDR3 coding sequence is TGCAGCTCTACAGGGGAAGCTAACTATGGCTACACCGTC.

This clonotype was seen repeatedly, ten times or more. The CDR3, as DNA: TGTGCCAGCAGTGGAGTTGAGACTACTCAGTACTTC. Translating gives CASSGVETTQYF. This chain connects TRBV2 to TRBJ2-4, with D possibly being TRBD2 (5 bases). The V end was cut by 4 bases, the J end by 12 bases, with 13 bases between. The length of the CDR3 is 12 residues. Germline V lookup: CDR1 SNHLY, CDR2 FYNNEI. Supplemented by reference TRBV2 and TRBJ2-4, the full variable domain reads EPEVTQTPSHQVTQMGQEVILRCVPISNHLYFYWYRQILGQKVEFLVSFYNNEISEKSEIFDDQFSVERPDGSNFTLKIRSTKLEDSAMYFCASSGVETTQYFGAGTRLSVL.

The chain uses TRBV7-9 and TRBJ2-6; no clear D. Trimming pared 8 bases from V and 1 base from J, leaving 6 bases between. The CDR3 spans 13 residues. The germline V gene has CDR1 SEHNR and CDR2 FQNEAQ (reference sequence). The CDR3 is CASLPSGANVLTF. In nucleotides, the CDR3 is TGTGCCAGCCTCCCATCTGGGGCCAACGTCCTGACTTTC. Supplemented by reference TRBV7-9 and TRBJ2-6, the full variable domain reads DTGVSQNPRHKITKRGQNVTFRCDPISEHNRLYWYRQTLGQGPEFLTYFQNEAQLEKSRLLSDRFSAERPKGSFSTLEIQRTEQGDSAMYLCASLPSGANVLTFGAGSRLTVL.

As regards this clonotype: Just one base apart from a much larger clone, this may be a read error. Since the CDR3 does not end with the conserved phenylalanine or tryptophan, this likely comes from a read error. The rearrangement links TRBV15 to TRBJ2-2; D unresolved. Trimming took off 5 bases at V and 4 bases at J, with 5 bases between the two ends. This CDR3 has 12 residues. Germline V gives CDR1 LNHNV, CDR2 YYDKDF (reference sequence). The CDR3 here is CATSPGTGELFY. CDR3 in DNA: TGTGCCACCAGCCCTGGCACCGGGGAGCTGTTTTAT.

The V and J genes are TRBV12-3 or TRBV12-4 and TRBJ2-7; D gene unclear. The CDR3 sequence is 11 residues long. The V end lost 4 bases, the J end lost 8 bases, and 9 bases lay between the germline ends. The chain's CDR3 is CASSSTGKQYF. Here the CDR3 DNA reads TGTGCCAGCAGTTCGACGGGTAAGCAGTACTTC.

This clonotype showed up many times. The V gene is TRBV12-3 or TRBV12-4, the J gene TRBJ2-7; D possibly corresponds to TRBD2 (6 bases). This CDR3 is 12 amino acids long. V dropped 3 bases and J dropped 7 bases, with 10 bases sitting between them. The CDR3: CASSFEGREQYF. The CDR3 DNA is TGTGCCAGCAGTTTCGAGGGGAGGGAGCAGTACTTC.

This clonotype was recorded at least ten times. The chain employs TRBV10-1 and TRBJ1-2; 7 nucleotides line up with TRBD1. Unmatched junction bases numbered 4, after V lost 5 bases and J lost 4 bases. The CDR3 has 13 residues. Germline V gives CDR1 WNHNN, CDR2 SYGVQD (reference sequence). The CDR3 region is CASSLDRAYGYTF. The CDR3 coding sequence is TGCGCCAGCAGTTTAGACAGGGCCTATGGCTACACCTTC.

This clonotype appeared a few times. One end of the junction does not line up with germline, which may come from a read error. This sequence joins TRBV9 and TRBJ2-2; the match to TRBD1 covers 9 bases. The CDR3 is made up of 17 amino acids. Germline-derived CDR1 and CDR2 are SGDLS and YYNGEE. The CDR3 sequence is CASSIPRDRVGTGELFF. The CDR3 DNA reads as TGCGCCAGCAGCATTCCTCGGGACAGGGTGGGGACCGGGGAGCTGTTTTTT.

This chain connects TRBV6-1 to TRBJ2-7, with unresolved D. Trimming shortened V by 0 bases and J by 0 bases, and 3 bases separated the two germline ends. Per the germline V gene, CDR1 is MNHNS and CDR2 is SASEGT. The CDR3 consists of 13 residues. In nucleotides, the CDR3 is TGTGCCAGCAGTGAAGCAATCTCCTACGAGCAGTACTTC. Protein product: CASSEAISYEQYF.

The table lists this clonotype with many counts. As DNA, the CDR3 is TGTGCCACCGCGGATGACAACACCGGGGAGCTGTTTTTT. It codes for CATADDNTGELFF. The V and J genes are TRBV6-5 and TRBJ2-2; D gene unclear. This CDR3 region has 13 residues. CDR1 is MNHEY and CDR2 is SVGAGI in the germline V gene. V was clipped by 10 bases and J by 2 bases, with 11 bases between them.

CDR3 loop: CASRPDRSTYGYTF. CDR3 DNA: TGTGCCAGCAGACCGGACAGGTCTACCTATGGCTACACCTTC. The genes are TRBV6-1 and TRBJ1-2; 7 positions agree with TRBD1. The germline gives CDR1 MNHNS, CDR2 SASEGT. After removal of 6 bases from V and 4 bases from J, the junction contained 8 bases not matched to a gene. This CDR3 comprises 14 residues.

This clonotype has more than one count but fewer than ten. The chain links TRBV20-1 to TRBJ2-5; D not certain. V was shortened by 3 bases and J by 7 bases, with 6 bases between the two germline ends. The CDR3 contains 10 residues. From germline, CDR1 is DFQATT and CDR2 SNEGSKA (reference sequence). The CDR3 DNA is TGCAGTGCTAGCTTCACGACCCAGTACTTC. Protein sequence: CSASFTTQYF.

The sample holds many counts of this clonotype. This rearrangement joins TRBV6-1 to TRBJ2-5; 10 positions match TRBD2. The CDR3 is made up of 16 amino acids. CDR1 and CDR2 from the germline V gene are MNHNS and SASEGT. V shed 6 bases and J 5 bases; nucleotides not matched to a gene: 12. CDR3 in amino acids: CASSPPGLAPAETQYF. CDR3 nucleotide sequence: TGTGCCAGCAGCCCTCCGGGACTAGCGCCAGCGGAGACCCAGTACTTC.

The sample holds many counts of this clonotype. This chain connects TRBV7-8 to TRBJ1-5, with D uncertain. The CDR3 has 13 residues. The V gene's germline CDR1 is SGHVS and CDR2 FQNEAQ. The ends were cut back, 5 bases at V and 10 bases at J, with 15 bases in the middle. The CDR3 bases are TGTGCCAGCAGCCCCAACCTCCCCCTCCCCCAGCATTTT. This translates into CASSPNLPLPQHF.

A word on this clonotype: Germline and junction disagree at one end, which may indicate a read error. The CDR3: CAGSYGGGVADTQYF. As DNA, the CDR3 is TGTGCCGGCAGTTATGGCGGGGGGGTTGCAGATACGCAGTATTTT. The chain links TRBV6-5 to TRBJ2-3; 9 bases are a match to TRBD2. This CDR3 spans 15 amino acids. The germline V gene encodes CDR1 MNHEY and CDR2 SVGAGI.

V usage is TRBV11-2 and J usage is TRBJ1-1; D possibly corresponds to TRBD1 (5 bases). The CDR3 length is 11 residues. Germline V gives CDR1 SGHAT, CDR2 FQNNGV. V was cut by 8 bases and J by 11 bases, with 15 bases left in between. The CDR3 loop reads CASAQGSAAFF. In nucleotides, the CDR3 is TGTGCCAGCGCCCAGGGTTCTGCTGCTTTCTTT.

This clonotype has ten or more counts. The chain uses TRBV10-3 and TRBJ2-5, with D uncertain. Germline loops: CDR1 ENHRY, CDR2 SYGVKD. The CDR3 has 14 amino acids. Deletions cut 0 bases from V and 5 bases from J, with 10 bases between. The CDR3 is CAISESASLETQYF. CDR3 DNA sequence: TGTGCCATCAGTGAGTCGGCTAGTCTGGAGACCCAGTACTTC.

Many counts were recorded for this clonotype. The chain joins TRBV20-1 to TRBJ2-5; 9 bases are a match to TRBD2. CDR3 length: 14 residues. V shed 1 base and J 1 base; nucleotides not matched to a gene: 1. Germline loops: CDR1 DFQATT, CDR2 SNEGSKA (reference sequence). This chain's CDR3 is CSARVGLAQETQYF. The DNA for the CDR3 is TGCAGTGCTAGAGTGGGACTAGCCCAAGAGACCCAGTACTTC.

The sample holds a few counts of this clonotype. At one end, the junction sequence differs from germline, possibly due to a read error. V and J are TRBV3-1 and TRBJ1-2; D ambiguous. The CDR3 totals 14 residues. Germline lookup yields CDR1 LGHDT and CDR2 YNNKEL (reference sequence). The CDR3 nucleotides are TGTGCCAGCGGCCAAGATCGGGGAGCTGGAGGCTACACCTTC. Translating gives CASGQDRGAGGYTF.

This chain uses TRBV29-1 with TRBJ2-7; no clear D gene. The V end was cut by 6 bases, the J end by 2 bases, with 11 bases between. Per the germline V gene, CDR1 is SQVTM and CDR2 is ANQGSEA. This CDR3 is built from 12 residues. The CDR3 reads CSVPGSAYEQYF. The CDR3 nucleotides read TGCAGCGTGCCCGGCAGCGCCTACGAGCAGTACTTC.

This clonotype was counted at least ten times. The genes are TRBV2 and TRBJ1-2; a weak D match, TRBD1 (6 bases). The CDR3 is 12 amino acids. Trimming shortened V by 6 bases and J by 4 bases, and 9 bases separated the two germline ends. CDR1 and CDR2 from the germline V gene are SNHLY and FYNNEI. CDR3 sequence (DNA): TGTGCCAGCAGCGCGACAGGCTATGGCTACACCTTC. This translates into CASSATGYGYTF.

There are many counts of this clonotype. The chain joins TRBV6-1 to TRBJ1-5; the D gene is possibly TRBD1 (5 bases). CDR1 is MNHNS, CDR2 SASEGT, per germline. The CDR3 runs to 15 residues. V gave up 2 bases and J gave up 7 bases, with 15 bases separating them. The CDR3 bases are TGTGCCAGCAGTGAATTTTTGGGGGTGAGCCAGCCCCAGCATTTT. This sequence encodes CASSEFLGVSQPQHF.

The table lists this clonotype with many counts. The CDR3 DNA reads TGTGCCACCAGCAGGAAGAGGGGCGCAAGGGACACTGAAGCTTTCTTT. Protein sequence: CATSRKRGARDTEAFF. The V call is TRBV15, the J call TRBJ1-1, with TRBD1 as a possible D gene (5 bases). The V and J ends lost 3 bases and 3 bases respectively, with 17 bases between them. The CDR3 is 16 residues long. Germline CDR1 is LNHNV and CDR2 is YYDKDF (reference sequence).

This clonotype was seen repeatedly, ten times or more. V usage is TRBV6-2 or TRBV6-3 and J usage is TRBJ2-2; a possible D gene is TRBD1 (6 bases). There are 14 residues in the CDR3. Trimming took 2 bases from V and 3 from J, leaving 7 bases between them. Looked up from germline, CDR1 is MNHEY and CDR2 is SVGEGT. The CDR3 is CASSYGGDTGELFF. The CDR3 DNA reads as TGTGCCAGCAGTTACGGGGGCGACACCGGGGAGCTGTTTTTT.

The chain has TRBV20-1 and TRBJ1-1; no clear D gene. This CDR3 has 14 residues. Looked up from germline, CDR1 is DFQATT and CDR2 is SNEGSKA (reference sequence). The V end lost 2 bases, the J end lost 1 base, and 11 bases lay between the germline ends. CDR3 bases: TGCAGTGCTAGATATAAACCTACGAACACTGAAGCTTTCTTT. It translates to CSARYKPTNTEAFF.

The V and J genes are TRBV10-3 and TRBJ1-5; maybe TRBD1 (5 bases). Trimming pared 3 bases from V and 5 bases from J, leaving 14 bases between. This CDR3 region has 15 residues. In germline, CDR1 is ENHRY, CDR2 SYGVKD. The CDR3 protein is CAISDLSQGDQPQHF. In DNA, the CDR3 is TGTGCCATCAGTGATCTAAGCCAGGGCGATCAGCCCCAGCATTTT.

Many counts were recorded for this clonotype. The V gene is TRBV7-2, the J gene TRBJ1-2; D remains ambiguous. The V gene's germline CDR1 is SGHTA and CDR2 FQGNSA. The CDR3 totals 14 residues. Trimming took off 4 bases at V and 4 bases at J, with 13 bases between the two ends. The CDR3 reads CASSSTADFYGYTF. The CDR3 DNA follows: TGTGCCAGCAGCTCGACGGCGGACTTCTATGGCTACACCTTC.

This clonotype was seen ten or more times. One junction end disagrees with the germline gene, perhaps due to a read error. The CDR3 is CASSESYRLSYVQYF. The CDR3 DNA is TGCGCCAGCAGTGAGTCTTACCGACTCTCCTACGTGCAGTACTTC. The chain links TRBV10-1 to TRBJ2-7; D ambiguous. CDR1 and CDR2 (germline): WNHNN, SYGVQD (reference sequence). The CDR3 extends over 15 amino acids.